This T cell receptor (beta chain) derives from a study of blood T cell repertoires in COVID-19. In the original workflow: Researchers report that nucleated cell counts were estimated from reference gene primer amplification. Generated by immunoSEQ multiplex PCR, the TCRdb table keeps only in-frame clones and is missing some. That table gives V, J and clone size, and the DNA gave D and trimming. The profile shows approximately 470,000 clones, roughly 88% of them singletons. This CDR3 is built from 16 residues. The germline V gene encodes CDR1 LNHDA and CDR2 SQIVND (reference sequence). The V and J ends lost 4 bases and 0 bases respectively, with 12 bases between them.

The sample taken for sequencing was peripheral blood. The clonotype was recovered from a human donor in a cohort sampled during active COVID-19. The rearrangement joins TRBV19 to TRBJ1-4, with unresolved D. The CDR3 protein is CASSNRREPTNEKLFF. CDR3 DNA: TGTGCCAGTAGTAACCGGAGAGAGCCAACTAATGAAAAACTGTTTTTT.